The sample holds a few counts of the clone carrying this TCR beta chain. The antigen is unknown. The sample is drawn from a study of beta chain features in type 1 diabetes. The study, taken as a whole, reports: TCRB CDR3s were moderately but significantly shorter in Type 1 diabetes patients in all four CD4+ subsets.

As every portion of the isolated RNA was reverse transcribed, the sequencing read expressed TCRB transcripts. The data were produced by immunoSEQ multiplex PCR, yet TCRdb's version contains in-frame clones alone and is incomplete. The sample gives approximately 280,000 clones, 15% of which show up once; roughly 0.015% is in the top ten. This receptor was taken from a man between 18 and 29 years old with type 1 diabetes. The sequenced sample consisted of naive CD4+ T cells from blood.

The DNA for the CDR3 is TGCGCCAGCAGCTTTCTGGGAGCTTGGGAAGCTTTCTTT. Amino acid sequence: CASSFLGAWEAFF. This chain uses TRBV5-1 with TRBJ1-1; D unclear. The germline V gene has CDR1 SGHRS and CDR2 YFSETQ. This CDR3 has 13 residues. V gave up 2 bases and J gave up 8 bases, with 13 bases separating them.